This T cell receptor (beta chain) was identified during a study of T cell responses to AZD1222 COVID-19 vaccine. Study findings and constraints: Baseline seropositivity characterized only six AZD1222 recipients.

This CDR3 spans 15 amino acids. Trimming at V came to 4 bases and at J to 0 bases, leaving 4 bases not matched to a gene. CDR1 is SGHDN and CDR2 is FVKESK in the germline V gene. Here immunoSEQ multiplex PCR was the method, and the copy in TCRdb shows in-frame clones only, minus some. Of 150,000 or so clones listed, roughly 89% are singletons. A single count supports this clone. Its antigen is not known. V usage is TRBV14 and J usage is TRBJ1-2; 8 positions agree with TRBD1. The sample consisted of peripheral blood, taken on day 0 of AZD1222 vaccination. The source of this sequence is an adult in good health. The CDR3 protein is CASSLNRGANYGYTF. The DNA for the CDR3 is TGTGCCAGCAGCCTCAACAGGGGGGCTAACTATGGCTACACCTTC. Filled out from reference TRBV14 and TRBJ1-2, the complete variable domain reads EAGVTQFPSHSVIEKGQTVTLRCDPISGHDNLYWYRRVMGKEIKFLLHFVKESKQDESGMPNNRFLAERTGGTYSTLKVQPAELEDSGVYFCASSLNRGANYGYTFGSGTRLTVV.